The subject of this entry is one TCR beta chain. The antigen it binds to is not known. Per-nucleotide qualities are absent, and no much larger clonotype sits a single base away. TCRbeta CDR3 regions were amplified from genomic DNA using the immunoSEQ Assay, a bias-controlled multiplex PCR. The study's processing was this. The number of nucleated cells in each sample was estimated by amplification of reference gene primers within the assay. To quantify the absolute abundance of each unique TCRbeta CDR3 rearrangement, sequence reads were collapsed and filtered. For each sample, productive Simpson clonality was calculated as the square root of Simpson's diversity index over productive rearrangements. Here the immuneACCESS table is served through TCRdb, limited to in-frame sequences with V and J called. Missing clones are a known gap in these copies; in checked studies unresolved V genes cover under half, and the rest lacks a known reason. V and J calls and clone size follow that table, whereas D and trimming were derived from the DNA. The sample table records under 300,000 clones; roughly 89% of these occur just once. The ten largest clones add up to less than 2% of the sample.

Participants in the prospective study were aged about 18 to 100 years, lived in some 24 United States geographic areas, and enrolled through a virtual design. Cohort assignment in the prospective study relied on participant-reported clinical history from a screening survey and a study questionnaire. Recovered participants in ImmuneRACE Cohort 3 were defined as having two consecutive negative NP/OP PCR tests, clearance from a healthcare professional, or resolution of symptoms. Each participant in the prospective study had whole blood, serum and a nasopharyngeal or oropharyngeal swab collected by mobile phlebotomists. Participants in the prospective study had the option to provide additional blood draws and questionnaires over an approximately two-month period. Before DNA extraction, prospective study blood samples were shipped either frozen or at room temperature. Including the terminal cysteine and phenylalanine, the CDR3 comprises 14 residues. The CDR3 DNA has 42 bases and is translated from base 1. The germline V gene yields SGHTA for CDR1 and FQGNSA for CDR2. A distance of 8 bases separates the germline ends of V and J, which lose 5 bases and 0 bases respectively.

The data are from a study of blood T cell repertoires in COVID-19 (dated by TCRdb to 2018 to 2020). For the wider study: The collaborator samples originated in the United States, Italy and Spain and spanned the acute and convalescent phases of COVID-19. The prospective study material was composed of cDNA or gDNA derived from T cells, B-cell-depleted T cells, or PBMCs. The dataset comprised deeply sampled blood TCRbeta repertoires from subjects exposed to, actively infected with, or recovered from COVID-19. The repertoires were made available in a free public database intended to serve as a resource for research on the immune response to SARS-CoV-2. Samples were obtained from the ongoing ImmuneRACE study (first 160 participants) and from 1,200 or so subjects provided by 6 global collaborators. The sample metadata nearly always contained a de-identified subject ID, COVID-19 status, age in years and sex. HLA class I and class II types, where available, came from metadata supplied by the sample provider rather than from assay-based typing. The paper as a whole reports these results and caveats: How much clinical and demographic metadata was included differed by source and by participant, and the metadata was provided uncurated.

Here the chain combines TRBV7-2 and TRBJ1-3; the D gene is perhaps TRBD1, from 6 matching bases. The TCR comes from a woman between 40 and 50 years old who had recovered from COVID-19. The specimen sequenced was PBMCs or T cells enriched from blood (not recorded which). The CDR3 protein: CASSHRDSGNTIYF. The sequenced DNA: TGTGCCAGCAGCCACAGGGACTCTGGAAACACCATATATTTT. The full variable domain, with segments outside the CDR3 supplied by the reference TRBV7-2 and TRBJ1-3 proteins, appears as GAGVSQSPSNKVTEKGKDVELRCDPISGHTALYWYRQSLGQGLEFLIYFQGNSAPDKSGLPSDRFSAERTGGSVSTLTIQRTQQEDSAVYLCASSHRDSGNTIYFGEGSWLTVV.